These 27 T cell receptor beta chains originate from one sample sequenced in a study of cytomegalovirus exposure and HLA in healthy donors. Amplification used 60 Vbeta primers and 13 Jbeta primers. Only in-frame clones appear in the TCRdb table, and some are missing; sequencing was by immunoSEQ multiplex PCR. The repertoire includes approximately 170,000 clones, 70% of them detected once, and approximately 5% sits in the top ten. The sequencing sample was made of PBMCs. The receptors originated from a man in his late teens or twenties in good health and CMV-seropositive.

The chain links TRBV9 to TRBJ2-2, with 7 bases matching TRBD2. The J segment lost 3 bases and the V segment lost 7 bases, leaving 9 bases of the junction unmatched. The CDR3 length is 15 residues. Germline assignment: CDR1 SGDLS and CDR2 YYNGEE. This CDR3 reads CASSVRGGDTGELFF. The CDR3 bases are TGTGCCAGCTCGGTGAGGGGAGGGGACACCGGGGAGCTGTTTTTT.

The rearrangement uses TRBV15 and TRBJ2-3; TRBD2 aligns across 13 bases. The CDR3 is made up of 16 amino acids. Germline CDR1 reads LNHNV; CDR2 reads YYDKDF (reference sequence). V shed 3 bases, J shed 2 bases, and the junction held 2 bases outside the gene matches. CDR3 in amino acids: CATSRGLAGNTDTQYF. In nucleotides, the CDR3 is TGTGCCACCAGCAGGGGACTAGCGGGAAACACAGATACGCAGTATTTT.

In this sample, this clone turned up once. The chain uses TRBV28 and TRBJ2-5, with D tentatively TRBD1 (6 bases). Trimming shortened V by 5 bases and J by 0 bases, and 16 bases separated the two germline ends. The germline V gene has CDR1 MDHEN and CDR2 SYDVKM. The CDR3 sequence is 16 residues long. CDR3 sequence reads: CASSTPTGQYQETQYF. In nucleotides, the CDR3 is TGTGCCAGCAGTACGCCGACAGGACAGTACCAAGAGACCCAGTACTTC. Together with reference TRBV28 and TRBJ2-5, the CDR3 gives the full variable domain: DVKVTQSSRYLVKRTGEKVFLECVQDMDHENMFWYRQDPGLGLRLIYFSYDVKMKEKGDIPEGYSVSREKKERFSLILESASTNQTSMYLCASSTPTGQYQETQYFGPGTRLLVL.

This CDR3 reads CASSLLDRTNTGELFF. In DNA form, the CDR3 reads TGTGCCAGCAGCTTGCTTGACAGAACTAACACCGGGGAGCTGTTTTTT. The chain links TRBV5-5 to TRBJ2-2; perhaps TRBD1 as D (5 bases). This CDR3 is built from 16 residues. With 1 base removed from V and 2 bases from J, the gap between germline ends came to 12 bases. CDR1 is SGHKS and CDR2 is YYEKEE in the germline V gene (reference sequence).

The chain links TRBV28 to TRBJ1-5; no clear D. V was trimmed by 7 bases and J by 3 bases, leaving 19 bases between them. Per germline, CDR1 MDHEN and CDR2 SYDVKM. This CDR3 comprises 16 residues. The CDR3 sequence is CASTLTRVALNQPQHF. The CDR3 bases are TGTGCCAGCACCCTTACGAGGGTTGCTCTCAATCAGCCCCAGCATTTT.

This clone has only a few counts. The rearrangement joins TRBV6-6 to TRBJ2-7; D is perhaps TRBD2 (5 bases). Germline CDR1 reads MNHNY; CDR2 reads SVGAGI (reference sequence). CDR3 length equals 13 residues. V was cut by 4 bases and J by 1 base, with 8 bases left in between. The CDR3 nucleotides are TGTGCCAGCAGTTTACCGGGGTCCTACGAGCAGTACGTC. Its protein product is CASSLPGSYEQYV.

This clone has a handful of counts. V gene TRBV4-2 combines with J gene TRBJ2-3, with 8 bases lining up with TRBD2. This CDR3 comprises 17 residues. Trimming took 4 bases from V and 4 from J; bases not matched to a gene: 13. Per the germline V gene, CDR1 is LGHNA and CDR2 is YNFKEQ. The CDR3 DNA is TGTGCCAGCAGCCCGGACGGGGGGGCTTCCAGGGCAGATACGCAGTATTTT. It codes for CASSPDGGASRADTQYF.

This chain uses TRBV28 with TRBJ1-4; tentatively, D is TRBD1 (6 bases). There are 17 residues in the CDR3. V lost 3 bases, J lost 5 bases, and 19 bases lay in between. Germline assignment: CDR1 MDHEN and CDR2 SYDVKM. CDR3 nucleotide sequence: TGTGCCAGCAGTTTGCCCCCGCGGACAGTTAGAAATGAAAAACTGTTTTTT. Its translation: CASSLPPRTVRNEKLFF.

The rearrangement joins TRBV5-1 to TRBJ1-2; D unclear. V was shortened by 0 bases and J by 0 bases, with 6 bases between the two germline ends. Looked up from germline, CDR1 is SGHRS and CDR2 is YFSETQ. The CDR3 runs to 14 residues. CDR3 nucleotide sequence: TGCGCCAGCAGCTTGGGAGAGTCTAACTATGGCTACACCTTC. This codes for CASSLGESNYGYTF.

The rearrangement links TRBV11-2 to TRBJ1-2; unclear D gene. The CDR3 spans 14 residues. Trimming cost V 3 bases and J 8 bases, with 16 bases left between them. Per the germline V gene, CDR1 is SGHAT and CDR2 is FQNNGV. The CDR3 here is CASSLGPGPTGYTF. The CDR3 DNA reads TGTGCCAGCAGCTTGGGTCCAGGCCCGACAGGCTACACCTTC. Drawing the rest from reference TRBV11-2 and TRBJ1-2, the complete variable domain is EAGVAQSPRYKIIEKRQSVAFWCNPISGHATLYWYQQILGQGPKLLIQFQNNGVVDDSQLPKDRFSAERLKGVDSTLKIQPAKLEDSAVYLCASSLGPGPTGYTFGSGTRLTVV.

This clone has only one observation. The chain has TRBV28 and TRBJ1-2; TRBD1 is a possible D gene (5 bases). The V and J ends lost 2 bases and 1 base respectively, with 20 bases between them. Germline CDR1 and CDR2: MDHEN and SYDVKM. This CDR3 contains 18 residues. DNA of the CDR3: TGTGCCAGCAGTTTAGAGAACCCGGACACCTGGTTTAACTATGGCTACACCTTC. This codes for CASSLENPDTWFNYGYTF.

V is TRBV5-1 and J is TRBJ2-1; TRBD2 agrees at 10 bases. V trimming: 4 bases; J trimming: 7 bases; junction bases outside the gene matches: 5. Germline V gene sequence: CDR1 SGHRS, CDR2 YFSETQ. The CDR3 extends over 14 amino acids. CDR3 amino acids: CASSLAGALNEQFF. The CDR3 nucleotides are TGCGCCAGCAGCCTAGCGGGAGCTCTGAATGAGCAGTTCTTC.

The chain carries TRBV6-1 and TRBJ1-2; 8 positions match TRBD1. CDR1 MNHNS and CDR2 SASEGT come from the germline V gene. The J segment lost 6 bases and the V segment lost 5 bases, leaving 5 bases of the junction unmatched. This CDR3 region has 13 residues. CDR3 coding DNA: TGTGCCAGCAGTTGGACAGGGACGGATGGCTACACCTTC. It encodes CASSWTGTDGYTF.

This chain connects TRBV27 to TRBJ2-2, with D possibly being TRBD2 (5 bases). Trimming took 5 bases from V and 2 from J, leaving 15 bases between them. The CDR3 is 16 amino acids. The germline CDR1 and CDR2 sequences are MNHEY and SMNVEV (reference sequence). The CDR3 DNA reads as TGTGCCAGCAGTATAGGAACTAGTGGTAACACCGGGGAGCTGTTTTTT. Translated, it gives CASSIGTSGNTGELFF.

The chain has TRBV5-1 and TRBJ1-6; D possibly corresponds to TRBD1 (5 bases). The CDR3 consists of 15 residues. V was trimmed by 4 bases and J by 8 bases, leaving 16 bases between them. Germline CDR1 reads SGHRS; CDR2 reads YFSETQ. The CDR3 nucleotides read TGCGCCAGCAGCATAACCCAGGGCGCCGATTCACCCCTCCACTTT. The encoded protein is CASSITQGADSPLHF.

This clone was observed a handful of times. V and J are TRBV6-4 and TRBJ2-1; 9 nucleotides agree with TRBD2. There are 15 residues in the CDR3. Germline CDR1 and CDR2: MRHNA and SNTAGT. Germline trimming cut 3 bases from V and 5 bases from J; bases unmatched to any gene: 5. In DNA, the CDR3 is TGTGCCAGCAGTGAGGAGACTAGCGGCAACAATGAGCAGTTCTTC. This gives the protein CASSEETSGNNEQFF.

This chain connects TRBV28 to TRBJ2-3, with D possibly matching TRBD1 (5 bases). With 4 bases removed from V and 2 bases from J, the gap between germline ends came to 10 bases. CDR1 and CDR2 (germline): MDHEN, SYDVKM. The CDR3 consists of 14 residues. CDR3 protein: CASSSAGPTDTQYF. CDR3 nucleotides: TGTGCCAGCAGTTCCGCAGGGCCCACAGATACGCAGTATTTT.

This sequence joins TRBV10-2 and TRBJ1-4; the D gene is possibly TRBD1 (6 bases). This CDR3 is built from 14 residues. The germline gives CDR1 WSHSY, CDR2 SAAADI. V was pared by 6 bases and J by 7 bases, with 15 bases between. CDR3 sequence reads: CASSSDRLAEKLFF. The CDR3 DNA reads TGCGCCAGCAGCTCCGACAGGCTTGCTGAAAAACTGTTTTTT.

This clone showed up just a few times. V and J are TRBV19 and TRBJ1-5; 7 bases are a match to TRBD1. The V segment lost 5 bases and the J segment 10 bases; nucleotides outside the gene matches: 8. Per the germline V gene, CDR1 is LNHDA and CDR2 is SQIVND (reference sequence). The CDR3 contains 13 residues. The CDR3 region has the DNA TGTGCCAGTAGTCCCGACAGGGAAGGACCCCAGCATTTT. It encodes CASSPDREGPQHF.

This clone turned up a few times. J is TRBJ2-1 and V is TRBV5-1, with TRBD2 identical over 14 bases. There are 16 residues in the CDR3. Germline values: CDR1 SGHRS, CDR2 YFSETQ. V was clipped by 4 bases and J by 7 bases; unmatched bases: 7. The CDR3 DNA sequence: TGCGCCAGCAGCGCTACCGGGACTAGCGGGAGAAATGAGCAGTTCTTC. This codes for CASSATGTSGRNEQFF. Drawing the rest from reference TRBV5-1 and TRBJ2-1, the complete variable domain is KAGVTQTPRYLIKTRGQQVTLSCSPISGHRSVSWYQQTPGQGLQFLFEYFSETQRNKGNFPGRFSGRQFSNSRSEMNVSTLELGDSALYLCASSATGTSGRNEQFFGPGTRLTVL.

In nucleotides, the CDR3 is TGTGCCAGCTCACCTCAACTAGCGGCAAATGAGCAGTTCTTC. It specifies CASSPQLAANEQFF. The rearrangement links TRBV18 to TRBJ2-1; TRBD2 aligns across 8 bases. Germline V lookup: CDR1 KGHSH, CDR2 LQKENI. Trimming cost V 3 bases and J 7 bases; bases outside gene matches: 5. The CDR3 has 14 amino acids.

In its sample, this clone was seen many times. The chain is built from TRBV6-1 and TRBJ2-2; 7 positions agree with TRBD1. CDR1 is MNHNS, CDR2 SASEGT, per germline. This CDR3 comprises 14 residues. V was pared by 7 bases and J by 3 bases, with 5 bases of the junction left unmatched. The CDR3 region is CASMTGQDTGELFF. The CDR3 DNA reads as TGTGCCAGCATGACAGGGCAGGACACCGGGGAGCTGTTTTTT.

The V call is TRBV7-9, the J call TRBJ1-2, with D maybe TRBD1 (6 bases). The germline V gene encodes CDR1 SEHNR and CDR2 FQNEAQ (reference sequence). The length of the CDR3 is 18 residues. Trimming took 5 bases from V and 0 from J, leaving 22 bases between them. The DNA of the CDR3 is TGTGCCAGCAGCCGATCAAAAGGGGGAATTTCTGCTAACTATGGCTACACCTTC. Encoded protein: CASSRSKGGISANYGYTF.

The rearrangement uses TRBV7-6 and TRBJ1-1, with 8 bases fitting TRBD1. Germline CDR1 is SGHVS and CDR2 is FNYEAQ. V gave up 6 bases and J gave up 2 bases; unmatched junction bases: 5. There are 14 residues in the CDR3. CDR3 sequence: CASSLGTGNTEAFF. The CDR3 DNA sequence: TGTGCCAGCAGTCTCGGGACAGGTAACACTGAAGCTTTCTTT.

The chain combines TRBV7-8 with TRBJ2-3; 7 nucleotides align to TRBD2. After removal of 5 bases from V and 3 bases from J, the junction contained 11 bases not matched to a gene. The CDR3 consists of 16 residues. Germline V CDR1 and CDR2: SGHVS, FQNEAQ. CDR3 in amino acids: CASSNAVGGRTDTQYF. CDR3 coding DNA: TGTGCCAGCAGCAATGCGGTGGGGGGGAGGACAGATACGCAGTATTTT.

The chain joins TRBV2 to TRBJ1-4; 7 bases fit TRBD1. Germline V gives CDR1 SNHLY, CDR2 FYNNEI. The CDR3 has 15 residues. With V trimmed by 7 bases and J by 7 bases, 12 bases remained unmatched. The CDR3 is CASTKGTAGSEKLFF. CDR3 nucleotide sequence: TGTGCCAGCACCAAAGGGACAGCTGGAAGTGAAAAACTGTTTTTT.

This clone was recorded a few times. This rearrangement joins TRBV11-3 to TRBJ1-1; D unclear. The CDR3 spans 14 residues. Per germline, CDR1 SGHNT and CDR2 YENEEA. Trimming cost V 0 bases and J 4 bases, with 9 bases left between them. In DNA, the CDR3 is TGTGCCAGCAGCTTAGATCCCAGAACCACTGAAGCTTTCTTT. Translating gives CASSLDPRTTEAFF.